The rows below give T cell receptor beta chains drawn from one sample of a study of cytomegalovirus exposure and HLA in healthy donors. Sequencing was performed with immunoSEQ multiplex PCR; in TCRdb, only in-frame clones are kept and a portion is missing. The data contain 90,000 to 150,000 clones, about 81% of them singletons. The sample consisted of PBMCs. These receptors originate from a man between 35 and 55 years old in good health and CMV-seronegative. Each CDR3 is given with its conserved first and last residue. Fields, in order: V gene, J gene, clone size, D gene, CDR3 DNA, CDR3 protein. A D gene is named only where the DNA matches it firmly. Size tells how often a clone was seen (once, few, many) or the class of an expanded clone, and some rows leave it out.

>TRBV7-9|TRBJ1-1|.|TRBD1
TGTGCCAGCAGCTTAGCGACAGGGGCTGAAGCTTTCTTT
CASSLATGAEAFF
>TRBV5-1|TRBJ2-7|few|TRBD1
TGCGCCAGCAGCTTGGTCGGGACAGGGCCTTACGAGCAGTACTTC
CASSLVGTGPYEQYF
>TRBV27|TRBJ1-6|.|.
TGTGCCAGCCATCCCCCAGGGATTAATTCACCCCTCCACTTT
CASHPPGINSPLHF
>TRBV5-5|TRBJ1-1|.|TRBD1
TGTGCCAGCAGCTTGGCCTTAGACAGGGTTTTGAACACTGAAGCTTTCTTT
CASSLALDRVLNTEAFF
>TRBV5-1|TRBJ2-3|.|TRBD1
TGCGCCAGCAGCCGGGGACAGCCACCAGATACGCAGTATTTT
CASSRGQPPDTQYF
>TRBV9|TRBJ2-7|.|TRBD2
TGTGCCAGCAGCTCGGGCGGGAGTCCCTACGAGCAGTACTTC
CASSSGGSPYEQYF
>TRBV7-9|TRBJ2-7|.|.
TGTGCCAGCAGCCGGGAGCCAGTGACGGGCGAGCAGTACTTC
CASSREPVTGEQYF
>TRBV28|TRBJ2-3|.|.
TGTGCCAGCTCAGAGCTATCGGGAGTTGTAGATACGCAGTATTTT
CASSELSGVVDTQYF
>TRBV7-2|TRBJ1-2|.|.
TGTGCCAGCAGCTTAGTTGGTGGGGGCGCAAACTATGGCTACACCTTC
CASSLVGGGANYGYTF
>TRBV5-1|TRBJ2-1|.|TRBD2
TGCGCCAGCAGCCCCATCCGGGGGGGCATCGATGAGCAGTTCTTC
CASSPIRGGIDEQFF